This T cell receptor (beta chain) is from a study of OX40 agonist ivuxolimab in advanced cancers. Study-level background: The patients received agonistic anti-OX40 (CD134) antibody ivuxolimab. A mean age of around 63 years, range roughly 20 to 80, was recorded, and about 83% were male. Study results and limitations: At doses 0.1 to 3.0 mg/kg, CD4+ and CD8+ clones expanded.

Sequencing used immunoSEQ multiplex PCR; TCRdb keeps in-frame clones, though not all of them. The table has under 90,000 clones, more than 75% seen once. A word on this clone: Its antigen remains unknown. The same CDR3 can be traced to other DNA sequences in this sample.

Germline V CDR1 and CDR2: SQVTM, ANQGSEA. The CDR3 has 14 amino acids. Trimming shortened V by 1 base and J by 4 bases, and 10 bases separated the two germline ends. Patients were ruled out by autoimmune disease history or systemic immunosuppression. Material: CD4+ or CD8+ T cells sorted from blood, obtained in a trial of the OX40 agonist ivuxolimab. The rearrangement uses TRBV29-1 and TRBJ2-2; a weak D match, TRBD2 (5 bases). The sequence derives from an adult with an advanced solid tumor such as melanoma, head and neck, liver or kidney cancer. The CDR3 DNA follows: TGCAGCGTTGAAGGCCCGGGAAGCACCGGGGAGCTGTTTTTT. It translates to CSVEGPGSTGELFF.